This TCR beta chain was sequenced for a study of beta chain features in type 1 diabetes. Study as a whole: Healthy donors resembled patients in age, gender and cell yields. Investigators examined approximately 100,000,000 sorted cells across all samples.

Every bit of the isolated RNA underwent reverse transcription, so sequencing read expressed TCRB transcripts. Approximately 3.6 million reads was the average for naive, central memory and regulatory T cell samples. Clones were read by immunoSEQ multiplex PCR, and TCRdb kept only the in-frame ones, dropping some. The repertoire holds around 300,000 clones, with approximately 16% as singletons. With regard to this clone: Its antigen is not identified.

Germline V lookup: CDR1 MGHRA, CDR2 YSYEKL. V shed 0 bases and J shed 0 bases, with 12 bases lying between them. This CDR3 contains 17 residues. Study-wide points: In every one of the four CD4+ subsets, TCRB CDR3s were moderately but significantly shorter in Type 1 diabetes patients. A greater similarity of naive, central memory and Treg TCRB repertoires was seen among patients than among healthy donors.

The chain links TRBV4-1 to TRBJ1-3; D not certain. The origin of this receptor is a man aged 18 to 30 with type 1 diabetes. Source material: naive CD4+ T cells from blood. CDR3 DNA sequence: TGCGCCAGCAGCCAAGAGAACGGGAAAAGCTCTGGAAACACCATATATTTT. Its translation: CASSQENGKSSGNTIYF.